One TCR beta chain is described in this entry. This sample is drawn from a study of blood T cell repertoires in COVID-19. For the study at large: COVID-19 samples collected from the United States, Italy and Spain covered acute and convalescent phases. Nucleic acid was either cDNA or gDNA, and it came from T cells, B-cell-depleted T cells, or PBMCs.

Original data processing: How many nucleated cells were present was estimated from reference gene primer amplification. Generated by immunoSEQ multiplex PCR, the TCRdb table keeps only in-frame clones and is missing some. V, J and clone size derive from that table, while D and trimming were established from the DNA sequence. The table records tens of thousands of clones, around 80% of them present only once. CDR3 length: 13 amino acids. V was shortened by 5 bases and J by 11 bases, with 18 bases between the two germline ends. The germline V gene has CDR1 SGHAT and CDR2 FQDESV (reference sequence). The sample taken for sequencing was peripheral blood. This sequence originates from a man aged 80 or over with active or convalescent COVID-19. This chain uses TRBV11-1 with TRBJ1-1; D remains unclear. In DNA form, the CDR3 reads TGTGCCAGCAGCGTCGAGAGGAACACTGGGGCTTTCTTT. The encoded protein is CASSVERNTGAFF.